The 13 T cell receptor beta chains listed next were all sequenced from one sample in a study of blood T cell repertoires in COVID-19 (dated by TCRdb to the early 2020s). Libraries came from the immunoSEQ multiplex PCR assay. The clones in this table, taken by TCRdb from immuneACCESS, are in-frame only. Not every clone is retained; where verified, under half of the shortfall comes from an unresolved V gene, and the cause of the rest is unknown. Recorded for this sample are nearly 90,000 clones; roughly 70% of them occurred a single time. The ten biggest clones cover over 13% of the sample. The sequenced sample was peripheral blood. These receptors all come from a woman aged 80 or over with acute or convalescent COVID-19.

J is TRBJ2-5 and V is TRBV24-1; 9 nucleotides match TRBD1. In germline, CDR1 is KGHDR, CDR2 SFDVKD. The J segment lost 5 bases and the V segment lost 2 bases, leaving 11 bases of the junction unmatched. CDR3 length: 17 residues. The CDR3 sequence: CATSDSSGQGLRETQYF. The CDR3 DNA follows: TGTGCCACCAGTGATTCTTCGGGACAGGGACTTCGGGAGACCCAGTACTTC.

CDR3 DNA: TGCGCCAGCAGCCTGGACAGTCGGAACACCGGGGAGCTGTTTTTT. Translation gives CASSLDSRNTGELFF. V usage is TRBV5-1 and J usage is TRBJ2-2; D possibly corresponds to TRBD1 (6 bases). Germline CDR1 reads SGHRS; CDR2 reads YFSETQ. Trimming left V 4 bases short and J 1 base short, with 11 bases between. CDR3 size: 15 residues.

The rearrangement links TRBV4-2 to TRBJ1-4, with 7 bases lining up with TRBD1. Germline trimming cut 5 bases from V and 4 bases from J; bases unmatched to any gene: 10. The CDR3 is made up of 16 amino acids. CDR1 and CDR2 (germline): LGHNA, YNFKEQ. CDR3 bases: TGTGCCAGCAGCAAAAGTCCGGGACAGCTTAATGAAAAACTGTTTTTT. Amino acids: CASSKSPGQLNEKLFF.

The count of this clone is one. The junction shows a germline mismatch at one end, possibly a read error. The chain couples TRBV12-3 or TRBV12-4 to TRBJ2-7; 9 bases agree with TRBD1. The CDR3 extends over 11 amino acids. CDR3 nucleotides: TGTGCCAGCAGCGACTACCGGGACAGGGTCTTC. As protein: CASSDYRDRVF.

This chain links TRBV27 with TRBJ1-2, with TRBD1 matching over 7 bases. The CDR3 totals 13 residues. V lost 6 bases to trimming and J lost 7 bases; unmatched junction nucleotides: 8. The V gene's germline CDR1 is MNHEY and CDR2 SMNVEV (reference sequence). CDR3 amino acids: CASRQGGGGGYTF. CDR3 DNA: TGTGCCAGCAGGCAGGGGGGAGGAGGTGGCTACACCTTC.

The chain recombines TRBV10-3 with TRBJ1-1; TRBD1 matches at 7 bases. The CDR3 sequence is 15 residues long. Losses at the gene ends were 3 bases for V and 1 base for J; bases not matched to a gene: 5. Germline V lookup: CDR1 ENHRY, CDR2 SYGVKD. Here the CDR3 reads CAISDLGTANTEAFF. The DNA of the CDR3 is TGTGCCATCAGTGACCTCGGGACAGCGAACACTGAAGCTTTCTTT.

The chain links TRBV6-5 to TRBJ1-2; 11 nucleotides agree with TRBD1. The ends lost 5 bases at V and 4 bases at J; junction bases unmatched: 6. Germline V lookup: CDR1 MNHEY, CDR2 SVGAGI. The CDR3 sequence is 15 residues long. The CDR3 bases are TGTGCCAGCAGTCGCTGGACAGGGGGCAGCTATGGCTACACCTTC. Translated, it gives CASSRWTGGSYGYTF.

The chain couples TRBV29-1 to TRBJ1-2; a weak D match, TRBD1 (5 bases). V lost 0 bases and J 4 bases, leaving 21 bases between the germline ends. The CDR3 is made up of 17 amino acids. Germline-derived CDR1 and CDR2 are SQVTM and ANQGSEA. Here the CDR3 DNA reads TGCAGCGTTGAAGAAGGACGGCAGGGTGGGCCACTCTATGGCTACACCTTC. Protein product: CSVEEGRQGGPLYGYTF.

The DNA of the CDR3 is TGTGCCAGTGAAGCCTTAACCTCGTCGGGAAACTATGGCTACACCTTC. Its translation is CASEALTSSGNYGYTF. The chain combines TRBV7-6 with TRBJ1-2, with D uncertain. The V gene lost 9 bases and the J gene lost 2 bases, with 22 bases spanning the gap. Germline CDR1 and CDR2: SGHVS and FNYEAQ. This CDR3 is built from 16 residues.

This clone was counted between two and nine times. The chain combines TRBV29-1 with TRBJ2-7; no definite D call. Germline CDR1 reads SQVTM; CDR2 reads ANQGSEA. There are 13 residues in the CDR3. Trimming stripped 0 bases from V and 1 base from J, with 7 bases between. The CDR3 loop is CSVEDGRSYEQYF. CDR3 coding DNA: TGCAGCGTTGAAGATGGCAGGTCCTACGAGCAGTACTTC.

V gene TRBV7-2 combines with J gene TRBJ1-2, with 8 bases lining up with TRBD1. Germline CDR1 is SGHTA and CDR2 is FQGNSA. V was clipped by 8 bases and J by 6 bases; unmatched bases: 14. The CDR3 consists of 15 residues. In DNA, the CDR3 is TGTGCCAGCGGGCTGTCTCCAGGGGGCTGGGATGGCTACACCTTC. This codes for CASGLSPGGWDGYTF.

This clone came up a few times. The V and J genes are TRBV12-3 or TRBV12-4 and TRBJ2-7; possibly TRBD1 for D (5 bases). The CDR3 is made up of 12 amino acids. V was clipped by 6 bases and J by 6 bases, with 12 bases between them. CDR3 DNA: TGTGCCAGCAGCTCAGTGGGGCGCGAGCAGTACTTC. Its translation is CASSSVGREQYF.

J is TRBJ1-5 and V is TRBV18, with TRBD1 matching over 9 bases. The V gene's germline CDR1 is KGHSH and CDR2 LQKENI. CDR3 length equals 16 residues. Trimming cost V 3 bases and J 9 bases; bases outside gene matches: 12. CDR3 region: CASSPGGRQGVGPQHF. The CDR3 DNA is TGTGCCAGCTCACCGGGGGGACGACAGGGGGTAGGGCCCCAGCATTTT.